These T cell receptor beta chains were read from a single sample in a study of T cells after yellow fever vaccination. TCRdb re-called the 5' RACE reads with MiXCR, one entry per CDR3 protein. The sample contains more than 65,000 distinct CDR3 sequences, more than 5.5% of which appear only once. Material: CD8+ T cells sorted from PBMCs, obtained around 10 days after the first yellow fever vaccination. The receptors derive from a man aged 18 to 30 who received the YFV17D yellow fever vaccine. Each CDR3 is given with its conserved first and last residue. Fields, in order: V gene, D gene, clone size, J gene, CDR3 protein, CDR3 DNA. The D gene is left open where the match is weak. Rows give clone size only sometimes, using once, few, many, or a class for an expanded clone.

v_gene: TRBV5-1
d_gene: NA
abundance: many
j_gene: TRBJ2-3
CDR3aa: CASSFWQPSTDTQYF
CDR3nt: TGCGCCAGCAGCTTCTGGCAGCCAAGCACAGATACGCAGTATTTT

v_gene: TRBV5-1
d_gene: NA
abundance: NA
j_gene: TRBJ2-6
CDR3aa: CASRPPGANVLTF
CDR3nt: TGCGCCAGCAGACCCCCTGGGGCCAACGTCCTGACTTTC

v_gene: TRBV20-1
d_gene: NA
abundance: NA
j_gene: TRBJ1-1
CDR3aa: CSARDSRMNTEAFF
CDR3nt: TGCAGTGCTAGGGACTCTCGGATGAACACTGAAGCTTTCTTT

v_gene: TRBV2
d_gene: TRBD2
abundance: many
j_gene: TRBJ2-1
CDR3aa: CASSEVGGGAYHEQFF
CDR3nt: TGTGCCAGCAGTGAAGTTGGCGGGGGGGCATATCATGAGCAGTTCTTC

v_gene: TRBV27
d_gene: NA
abundance: many
j_gene: TRBJ1-1
CDR3aa: CASSLGLGNTEAFF
CDR3nt: TGTGCCAGCAGTTTAGGATTAGGGAACACTGAAGCTTTCTTT

v_gene: TRBV30
d_gene: NA
abundance: NA
j_gene: TRBJ2-6
CDR3aa: CAWEVWANVLTF
CDR3nt: TGTGCCTGGGAGGTCTGGGCCAACGTCCTGACTTTC

v_gene: TRBV10-3
d_gene: TRBD1
abundance: many
j_gene: TRBJ1-6
CDR3aa: CAISEIHRGDSPLHF
CDR3nt: TGTGCCATCAGTGAGATCCACAGGGGCGATTCACCCCTCCACTTT

v_gene: TRBV6-5
d_gene: NA
abundance: many
j_gene: TRBJ2-1
CDR3aa: CASSQNPRGIDNEQFF
CDR3nt: TGTGCCAGCAGTCAGAACCCCCGGGGGATCGACAATGAGCAGTTCTTC

v_gene: TRBV6-2/TRBV6-3
d_gene: NA
abundance: few
j_gene: TRBJ2-7
CDR3aa: CASTDPMDEQYF
CDR3nt: TGTGCCAGCACCGACCCGATGGACGAGCAGTACTTC

v_gene: TRBV19
d_gene: TRBD1
abundance: NA
j_gene: TRBJ2-7
CDR3aa: CASSTWDRGMLYEQYF
CDR3nt: TGTGCCAGTAGTACCTGGGACAGGGGGATGTTATACGAGCAGTACTTC

v_gene: TRBV5-1
d_gene: NA
abundance: few
j_gene: TRBJ2-4
CDR3aa: CASSLRPIAKNIQYF
CDR3nt: TGCGCCAGCAGCTTGAGGCCGATAGCCAAAAACATTCAGTACTTC

v_gene: TRBV29-1
d_gene: TRBD1
abundance: many
j_gene: TRBJ1-2
CDR3aa: CSVLDRLYGYTF
CDR3nt: TGCAGCGTTTTGGACAGGCTCTATGGCTACACCTTC

v_gene: TRBV6-1
d_gene: NA
abundance: many
j_gene: TRBJ2-1
CDR3aa: CASRHGVPYNEQFF
CDR3nt: TGTGCCAGCAGGCACGGGGTCCCTTACAATGAGCAGTTCTTC

v_gene: TRBV6-2/TRBV6-3
d_gene: TRBD1
abundance: many
j_gene: TRBJ2-1
CDR3aa: CASIKAQGAINEQFF
CDR3nt: TGTGCCAGCATTAAGGCTCAGGGGGCGATCAATGAGCAGTTCTTC

v_gene: TRBV4-3
d_gene: NA
abundance: many
j_gene: TRBJ2-1
CDR3aa: CASSQDRLSSYNEQFF
CDR3nt: TGCGCCAGCAGCCAAGATCGTCTGAGCTCCTACAATGAGCAGTTCTTC

v_gene: TRBV12-3/TRBV12-4
d_gene: NA
abundance: many
j_gene: TRBJ1-6
CDR3aa: CASTQTEGYNSPLHF
CDR3nt: TGTGCCAGCACTCAAACCGAGGGGTATAATTCACCCCTCCACTTT

v_gene: TRBV5-4
d_gene: NA
abundance: few
j_gene: TRBJ2-6
CDR3aa: CASGTRSGANVLTF
CDR3nt: TGTGCCAGCGGGACACGCTCTGGGGCCAACGTCCTGACTTTC

v_gene: TRBV10-3
d_gene: NA
abundance: many
j_gene: TRBJ2-6
CDR3aa: CAIMATQGRSGANVLTF
CDR3nt: TGTGCCATAATGGCAACCCAGGGGCGCTCTGGGGCCAACGTCCTGACTTTC

v_gene: TRBV6-2/TRBV6-3
d_gene: NA
abundance: many
j_gene: TRBJ1-5
CDR3aa: CASSYSQEYSNQPQHF
CDR3nt: TGTGCCAGCAGTTACTCACAGGAATATAGCAATCAGCCCCAGCATTTT

v_gene: TRBV7-2
d_gene: NA
abundance: NA
j_gene: TRBJ2-1
CDR3aa: CASSLSRGPPYNEQFF
CDR3nt: TGTGCCAGCAGCTTATCGCGGGGCCCACCCTACAATGAGCAGTTCTTC

v_gene: TRBV4-1
d_gene: NA
abundance: few
j_gene: TRBJ1-2
CDR3aa: CASSQEAGDGYTF
CDR3nt: TGCGCCAGCAGCCAAGAGGCAGGGGACGGCTACACCTTC

v_gene: TRBV7-9
d_gene: NA
abundance: few
j_gene: TRBJ2-3
CDR3aa: CASNPQRGTDTQYF
CDR3nt: TGTGCCAGCAACCCCCAGCGGGGCACAGATACGCAGTATTTT

v_gene: TRBV5-6
d_gene: NA
abundance: few
j_gene: TRBJ2-3
CDR3aa: CASSLDFSTDTQYF
CDR3nt: TGTGCCAGCAGCTTAGACTTTAGCACAGATACGCAGTATTTT

v_gene: TRBV4-1
d_gene: NA
abundance: few
j_gene: TRBJ2-2
CDR3aa: CASSQERGVAGELFF
CDR3nt: TGCGCCAGCAGCCAAGAGCGGGGAGTGGCCGGGGAGCTGTTTTTT

v_gene: TRBV7-2
d_gene: NA
abundance: many
j_gene: TRBJ2-3
CDR3aa: CASSLPNGDTQYF
CDR3nt: TGTGCCAGCAGCTTACCGAACGGAGATACGCAGTATTTT

v_gene: TRBV14
d_gene: TRBD1
abundance: few
j_gene: TRBJ1-1
CDR3aa: CASSQETGSDTEAFF
CDR3nt: TGTGCCAGCAGCCAGGAGACAGGGTCGGACACTGAAGCTTTCTTT

v_gene: TRBV6-2/TRBV6-3
d_gene: NA
abundance: few
j_gene: TRBJ2-5
CDR3aa: CASSYFAGDQETQYF
CDR3nt: TGTGCCAGCAGTTACTTTGCCGGGGACCAAGAGACCCAGTACTTC

v_gene: TRBV6-5
d_gene: NA
abundance: many
j_gene: TRBJ2-3
CDR3aa: CASTQGSAADTQYF
CDR3nt: TGTGCCAGCACCCAAGGTAGCGCCGCAGATACGCAGTATTTT

v_gene: TRBV4-1
d_gene: TRBD2
abundance: few
j_gene: TRBJ2-7
CDR3aa: CASSQVLAGSYEQYF
CDR3nt: TGCGCCAGCAGCCAAGTACTAGCGGGGTCCTACGAGCAGTACTTC

v_gene: TRBV7-8
d_gene: TRBD1
abundance: many
j_gene: TRBJ1-2
CDR3aa: CASKSLTGTDFFHSNYGYTF
CDR3nt: TGTGCCAGCAAGTCGTTAACCGGGACAGACTTCTTCCATTCTAACTATGGCTACACCTTC

v_gene: TRBV7-2
d_gene: TRBD2
abundance: many
j_gene: TRBJ2-2
CDR3aa: CASSLDRGGPGELFF
CDR3nt: TGTGCCAGCAGCTTGGACCGGGGGGGGCCCGGGGAGCTGTTTTTT

v_gene: TRBV9
d_gene: TRBD1
abundance: few
j_gene: TRBJ1-1
CDR3aa: CASSALRDRGAEAFF
CDR3nt: TGTGCCAGCAGCGCTCTCAGGGACAGGGGCGCTGAAGCTTTCTTT

v_gene: TRBV4-1
d_gene: NA
abundance: many
j_gene: TRBJ1-5
CDR3aa: CASSQLPLGGWQPQHF
CDR3nt: TGCGCCAGCAGCCAACTCCCACTCGGAGGGTGGCAGCCCCAGCATTTT

v_gene: TRBV12-3/TRBV12-4
d_gene: NA
abundance: NA
j_gene: TRBJ2-7
CDR3aa: CASSPGVGLEQYF
CDR3nt: TGTGCCAGCAGCCCGGGAGTGGGCCTCGAGCAGTACTTC

v_gene: TRBV7-9
d_gene: NA
abundance: few
j_gene: TRBJ2-7
CDR3aa: CASSLGRGRYEQYF
CDR3nt: TGTGCCAGCAGCTTGGGCAGGGGACGGTACGAGCAGTACTTC

v_gene: TRBV30
d_gene: TRBD2
abundance: many
j_gene: TRBJ2-1
CDR3aa: CAWLAGVGEQFF
CDR3nt: TGTGCCTGGCTAGCGGGGGTGGGTGAGCAGTTCTTC

v_gene: TRBV19
d_gene: NA
abundance: few
j_gene: TRBJ1-6
CDR3aa: CASSTGSNSPLHF
CDR3nt: TGTGCCAGTAGTACGGGCAGCAATTCACCCCTCCACTTT

v_gene: TRBV6-2/TRBV6-3
d_gene: NA
abundance: many
j_gene: TRBJ2-7
CDR3aa: CASSYRFPTYEQYF
CDR3nt: TGTGCCAGCAGTTACAGGTTCCCAACCTACGAGCAGTACTTC

v_gene: TRBV4-2
d_gene: NA
abundance: many
j_gene: TRBJ1-4
CDR3aa: CASSHYSGINEKLFF
CDR3nt: TGTGCCAGCAGCCACTACAGCGGGATTAATGAAAAACTGTTTTTT

v_gene: TRBV4-3
d_gene: NA
abundance: NA
j_gene: TRBJ2-3
CDR3aa: CASSQDSTTTDTQYF
CDR3nt: TGCGCCAGCAGCCAAGATTCGACCACCACAGATACGCAGTATTTT

v_gene: TRBV29-1
d_gene: NA
abundance: few
j_gene: TRBJ2-7
CDR3aa: CSVESQGETYEQYF
CDR3nt: TGCAGCGTTGAATCCCAGGGTGAGACCTACGAGCAGTACTTC

v_gene: TRBV4-1
d_gene: NA
abundance: NA
j_gene: TRBJ1-5
CDR3aa: CASSQHNQPQHF
CDR3nt: TGCGCCAGCAGTCAGCACAATCAGCCCCAGCATTTT

v_gene: TRBV4-1
d_gene: NA
abundance: NA
j_gene: TRBJ2-6
CDR3aa: CASSQVTLSGANVLTF
CDR3nt: TGCGCCAGCAGCCAAGTAACGCTCTCTGGGGCCAACGTCCTGACTTTC

v_gene: TRBV7-3
d_gene: NA
abundance: many
j_gene: TRBJ2-1
CDR3aa: CASSWGRQVHNEQFF
CDR3nt: TGTGCCAGCAGCTGGGGAAGACAGGTTCACAATGAGCAGTTCTTC